The next 16 T cell receptor beta chains were all read from a single sample in a study of metastatic and nonmetastatic thyroid tumors. No treatment had been given to any patient before thyroid surgery. Via MiXCR, TCRdb re-called the PCR reads. The table shows tens of thousands of clones, with about 12% occurring only once. The sequencing sample was made of blood. The receptors were sampled from a female donor with papillary thyroid cancer or a benign thyroid nodule (not recorded which). Some clones in this sample may be carry-over from other donors' samples.

This clone has ten or more counts. V is TRBV19 and J is TRBJ2-7; 7 nucleotides agree with TRBD2. Germline values: CDR1 LNHDA, CDR2 SQIVND (reference sequence). The CDR3 sequence is 15 residues long. V lost 3 bases and J lost 4; bases outside the gene matches: 9. The CDR3 is CASSMKRDTGYEQYF. As DNA, the CDR3 is TGTGCCAGTAGTATGAAGCGGGATACCGGATACGAGCAGTACTTC.

This clone was recorded at least ten times. This chain connects TRBV7-2 to TRBJ2-7; D may match TRBD1 or TRBD2 (6 bases each). Trimming left V 2 bases short and J 2 bases short, with 13 bases between. The CDR3 is made up of 15 amino acids. The V gene's germline CDR1 is SGHTA and CDR2 FQGNSA. The CDR3 sequence is CASSLSDRRAYEQYF. The CDR3 DNA reads TGTGCCAGCAGCTTATCCGACAGGAGGGCCTACGAGCAGTACTTC. The entire variable domain, with the rest obtained from reference TRBV7-2 and TRBJ2-7, is as follows: GAGVSQSPSNKVTEKGKDVELRCDPISGHTALYWYRQSLGQGLEFLIYFQGNSAPDKSGLPSDRFSAERTGGSVSTLTIQRTQQEDSAVYLCASSLSDRRAYEQYFGPGTRLTVT.

This clone was counted between two and nine times. The chain carries TRBV5-4 and TRBJ2-7; a possible D gene is TRBD2 (7 bases). V was cut by 4 bases and J by 4 bases, with 15 bases left in between. The germline gives CDR1 SGHNT, CDR2 YYREEE (reference sequence). The CDR3 spans 14 residues. As DNA, the CDR3 is TGTGCCAGCAGCCGGGGGGCGAGTCAGTACGAGCAGTACTTC. Translated, it gives CASSRGASQYEQYF.

This clone came up many times. The same CDR3 arises from other DNA sequences in this sample as well. This chain joins TRBV7-9 and TRBJ1-3; D not certain. This CDR3 contains 13 residues. V was clipped by 1 base and J by 4 bases, with 5 bases between them. CDR1 SEHNR and CDR2 FQNEAQ come from the germline V gene (reference sequence). The CDR3 sequence: CASSLGQGNTIYF. The CDR3 DNA reads TGTGCCAGCAGCTTAGGACAAGGAAACACCATATATTTT.

There are many counts of this clone. This chain uses TRBV6-2 or TRBV6-3 with TRBJ2-1, with TRBD1 matching over 7 bases. Germline V gene lookup returns CDR1 MNHEY and CDR2 SVGEGT. The CDR3 consists of 14 residues. The junction had 5 bases not matched to a gene; V was cut back by 6 bases and J by 3 bases. The CDR3 reads CASREGDSYNEQFF. CDR3 nucleotides: TGTGCCAGCAGGGAAGGGGACAGCTACAATGAGCAGTTCTTC.

This clone showed up just a few times. The chain carries TRBV10-3 and TRBJ1-1; no definite D call. Trimming took off 2 bases at V and 7 bases at J, with 17 bases between the two ends. In germline, CDR1 is ENHRY, CDR2 SYGVKD. The length of the CDR3 is 15 residues. The CDR3 sequence: CAISETDAYHLEAFF. The CDR3 bases are TGTGCCATCAGTGAGACGGACGCATACCATCTTGAAGCTTTCTTT.

This clone was counted many times. The gene calls are TRBV5-1 and TRBJ2-6; possible D gene TRBD1, 5 bases. Trimming removed 3 bases at V and 4 bases at J, with 11 bases between. This CDR3 region has 15 residues. CDR1 is SGHRS and CDR2 is YFSETQ in the germline V gene. CDR3: CASSSTGSGANVLTF. The CDR3, as DNA: TGCGCCAGCAGCTCTACAGGCTCCGGGGCCAACGTCCTGACTTTC.

In this sample, this clone turned up many times. The chain links TRBV4-1 to TRBJ2-7; D may be TRBD2 (7 bases). Between the trimmed V and J ends, which lost 0 bases and 7 bases, there was a span of 16 bases. The germline V gene has CDR1 MGHRA and CDR2 YSYEKL. The CDR3 runs 15 residues. CDR3 in amino acids: CASSQDRGGPWEQYF. As DNA, the CDR3 is TGCGCCAGCAGCCAAGATAGGGGGGGGCCCTGGGAGCAGTACTTC.

This clone was recorded many times. J is TRBJ1-5 and V is TRBV6-1, with 12 bases identical to TRBD1. CDR1 MNHNS and CDR2 SASEGT come from the germline V gene. V shed 2 bases, J shed 6 bases, and the junction held 2 bases outside the gene matches. The CDR3 totals 15 residues. The CDR3 coding sequence is TGTGCCAGCAGTGAATGGGGACAGGGGGCTCAGCCCCAGCATTTT. This gives the protein CASSEWGQGAQPQHF.

This clone was counted ten times or more. The rearrangement uses TRBV2 and TRBJ2-2, with a possible D match to TRBD2 (6 bases). In germline, CDR1 is SNHLY, CDR2 FYNNEI. This CDR3 contains 13 residues. The V and J ends lost 6 bases and 7 bases respectively, with 12 bases between them. In DNA, the CDR3 is TGTGCCAGCAGGGGACTTGCGGTCGGGGAGCTGTTTTTT. It specifies CASRGLAVGELFF. The full variable domain, with the rest looked up from reference TRBV2 and TRBJ2-2, is EPEVTQTPSHQVTQMGQEVILRCVPISNHLYFYWYRQILGQKVEFLVSFYNNEISEKSEIFDDQFSVERPDGSNFTLKIRSTKLEDSAMYFCASRGLAVGELFFGEGSRLTVL.

The table lists this clone with many counts. The rearrangement uses TRBV20-1 and TRBJ2-1; no definite D call. The CDR3 covers 12 residues. V lost 7 bases to trimming and J lost 0 bases, with 7 bases between them. CDR1 is DFQATT, CDR2 SNEGSKA, per germline (reference sequence). CDR3 DNA sequence: TGCAGTGTCCGGGCCTCCTACAATGAGCAGTTCTTC. It yields the protein CSVRASYNEQFF.

This clone has a count of ten or more. J is TRBJ2-3 and V is TRBV6-2 or TRBV6-3; 9 nucleotides match TRBD1. CDR1 MNHEY and CDR2 SVGEGT come from the germline V gene. The V gene end was trimmed by 8 bases and the J gene end by 0 bases; junction bases not matched to a gene: 6. The CDR3 runs to 15 residues. The CDR3 loop is CASLGTGTSTDTQYF. For the CDR3, the DNA is TGTGCCAGCCTTGGGACAGGGACTAGCACAGATACGCAGTATTTT.

This clone occurred many times. The chain links TRBV12-3 or TRBV12-4 to TRBJ2-1, with TRBD1 matching over 8 bases. CDR3 length: 13 residues. The ends lost 5 bases at V and 12 bases at J; junction bases unmatched: 9. CDR3 sequence reads: CASSPGQAWGQFF. The DNA of the CDR3 is TGTGCCAGCAGTCCGGGACAGGCCTGGGGGCAGTTCTTC.

This clone was seen repeatedly, ten times or more. The J gene is TRBJ1-2, the V gene TRBV28; TRBD1 is a possible D gene (5 bases). Germline loops: CDR1 MDHEN, CDR2 SYDVKM. Trimming left V 5 bases short and J 4 bases short, with 11 bases between. This CDR3 is 13 amino acids long. CDR3 residues: CASSPAGGYGYTF. CDR3 nucleotides: TGTGCCAGCAGTCCGGCGGGGGGCTATGGCTACACCTTC.

A note on this clone: This sequence may be a read error, since a much larger clone differs from it by one base. The gene calls are TRBV3-1 and TRBJ2-6, with D perhaps matching TRBD1 (5 bases). CDR1 LGHDT and CDR2 YNNKEL come from the germline V gene (reference sequence). CDR3 length: 15 amino acids. The CDR3 loop reads CASSLRQSGADVLTF. CDR3 DNA: TGTGCCAGCAGCCTCCGACAGTCTGGGGCCGACGTCCTGACTTTC.

The table lists this clone with many counts. J is TRBJ2-3 and V is TRBV7-3, with 13 bases matching TRBD2. CDR1 SGHTA and CDR2 FQGTGA come from the germline V gene. V was clipped by 1 base and J by 2 bases; unmatched bases: 6. The CDR3 extends over 18 amino acids. CDR3 DNA: TGTGCCAGCAGCTTAATGTCGGGACTAGCGGGGATCACAGATACGCAGTATTTT. It encodes CASSLMSGLAGITDTQYF. Based on the CDR3 plus reference TRBV7-3 and TRBJ2-3, the full variable domain is GAGVSQTPSNKVTEKGKYVELRCDPISGHTALYWYRQSLGQGPEFLIYFQGTGAADDSGLPNDRFFAVRPEGSVSTLKIQRTERGDSAVYLCASSLMSGLAGITDTQYFGPGTRLTVL.